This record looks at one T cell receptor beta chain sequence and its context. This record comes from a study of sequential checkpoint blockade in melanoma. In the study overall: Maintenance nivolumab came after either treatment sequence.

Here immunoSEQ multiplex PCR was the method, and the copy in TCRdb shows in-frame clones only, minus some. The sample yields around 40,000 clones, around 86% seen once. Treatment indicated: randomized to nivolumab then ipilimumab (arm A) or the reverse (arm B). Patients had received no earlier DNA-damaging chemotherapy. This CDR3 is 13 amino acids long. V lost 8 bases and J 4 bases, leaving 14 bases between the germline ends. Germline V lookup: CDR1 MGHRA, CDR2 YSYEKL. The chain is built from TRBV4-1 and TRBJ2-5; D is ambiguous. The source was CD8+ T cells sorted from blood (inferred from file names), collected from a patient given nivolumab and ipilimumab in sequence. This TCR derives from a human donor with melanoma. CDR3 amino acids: CASGSVRAETQYF. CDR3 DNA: TGCGCCAGCGGTTCCGTGCGTGCAGAGACCCAGTACTTC.